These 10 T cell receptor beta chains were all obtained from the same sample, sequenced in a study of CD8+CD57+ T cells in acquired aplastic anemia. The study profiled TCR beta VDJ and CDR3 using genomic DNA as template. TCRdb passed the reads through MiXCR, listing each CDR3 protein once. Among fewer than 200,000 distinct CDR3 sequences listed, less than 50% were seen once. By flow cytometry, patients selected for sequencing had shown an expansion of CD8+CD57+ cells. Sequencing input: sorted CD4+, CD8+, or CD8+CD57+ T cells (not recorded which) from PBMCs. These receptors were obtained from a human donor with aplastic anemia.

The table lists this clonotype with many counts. The CDR3 spells CASSLKVGNTGELFF. The DNA of the CDR3 is TGCGCCAGCAGCTTAAAGGTCGGGAACACCGGGGAGCTGTTTTTT. The chain carries TRBV5-1 and TRBJ2-2; D unresolved. Germline CDR1 is SGHRS and CDR2 is YFSETQ. V lost 2 bases and J 1 base, leaving 9 bases between the germline ends. There are 15 residues in the CDR3.

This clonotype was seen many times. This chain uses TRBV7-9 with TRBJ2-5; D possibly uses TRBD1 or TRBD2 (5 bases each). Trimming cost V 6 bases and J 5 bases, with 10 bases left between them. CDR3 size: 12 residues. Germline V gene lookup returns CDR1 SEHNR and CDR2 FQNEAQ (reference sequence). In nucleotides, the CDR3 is TGTGCCAGCAGGGACTGGGGGGAGACCCAGTACTTC. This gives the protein CASRDWGETQYF.

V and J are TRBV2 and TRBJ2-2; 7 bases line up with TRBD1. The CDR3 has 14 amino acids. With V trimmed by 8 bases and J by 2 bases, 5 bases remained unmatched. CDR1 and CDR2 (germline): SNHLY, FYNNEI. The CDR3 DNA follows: TGTGCCAGCGTACAGGGGAAAAACACCGGGGAGCTGTTTTTT. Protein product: CASVQGKNTGELFF.

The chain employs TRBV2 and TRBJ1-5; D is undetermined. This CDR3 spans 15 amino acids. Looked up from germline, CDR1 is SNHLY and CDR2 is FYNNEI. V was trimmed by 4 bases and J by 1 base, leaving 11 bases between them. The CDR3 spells CASSVEGRSNQPQHF. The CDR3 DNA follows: TGTGCCAGCAGTGTCGAGGGAAGGAGCAATCAGCCCCAGCATTTT.

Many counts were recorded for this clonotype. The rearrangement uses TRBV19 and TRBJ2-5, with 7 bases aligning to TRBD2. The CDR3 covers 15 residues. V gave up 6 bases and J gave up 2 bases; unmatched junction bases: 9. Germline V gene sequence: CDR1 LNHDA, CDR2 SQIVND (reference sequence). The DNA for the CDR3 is TGTGCCAGTAGCTCAGCTAGGGACTATCAAGAGACCCAGTACTTC. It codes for CASSSARDYQETQYF. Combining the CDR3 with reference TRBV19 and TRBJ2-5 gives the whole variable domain DGGITQSPKYLFRKEGQNVTLSCEQNLNHDAMYWYRQDPGQGLRLIYYSQIVNDFQKGDIAEGYSVSREKKESFPLTVTSAQKNPTAFYLCASSSARDYQETQYFGPGTRLLVL.

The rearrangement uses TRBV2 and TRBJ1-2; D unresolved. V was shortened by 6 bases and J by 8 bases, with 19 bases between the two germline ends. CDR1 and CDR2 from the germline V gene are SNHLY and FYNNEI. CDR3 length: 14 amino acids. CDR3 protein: CASSSSRNVGGYTF. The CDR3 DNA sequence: TGTGCCAGCAGCTCAAGCAGGAACGTCGGCGGCTACACCTTC. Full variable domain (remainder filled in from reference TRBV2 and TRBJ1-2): EPEVTQTPSHQVTQMGQEVILRCVPISNHLYFYWYRQILGQKVEFLVSFYNNEISEKSEIFDDQFSVERPDGSNFTLKIRSTKLEDSAMYFCASSSSRNVGGYTFGSGTRLTVV.

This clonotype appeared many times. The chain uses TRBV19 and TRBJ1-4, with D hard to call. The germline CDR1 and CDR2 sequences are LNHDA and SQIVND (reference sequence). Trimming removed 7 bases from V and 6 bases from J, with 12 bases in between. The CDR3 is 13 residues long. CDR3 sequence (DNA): TGTGCCAGTACCCCGGACGGCTATGAAAAACTGTTTTTT. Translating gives CASTPDGYEKLFF.

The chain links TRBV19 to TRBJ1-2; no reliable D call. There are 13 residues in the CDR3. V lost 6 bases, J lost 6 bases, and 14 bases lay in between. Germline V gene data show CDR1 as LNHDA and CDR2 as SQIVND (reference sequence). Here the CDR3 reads CASRLRGSDGYTF. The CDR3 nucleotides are TGTGCCAGTAGGTTAAGAGGGAGCGATGGCTACACCTTC.

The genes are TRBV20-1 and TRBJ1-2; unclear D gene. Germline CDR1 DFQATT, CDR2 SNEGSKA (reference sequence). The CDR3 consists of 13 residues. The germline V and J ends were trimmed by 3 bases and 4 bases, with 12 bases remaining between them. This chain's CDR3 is CSASSIMAYGYTF. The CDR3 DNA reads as TGCAGTGCTAGTTCAATCATGGCCTATGGCTACACCTTC.

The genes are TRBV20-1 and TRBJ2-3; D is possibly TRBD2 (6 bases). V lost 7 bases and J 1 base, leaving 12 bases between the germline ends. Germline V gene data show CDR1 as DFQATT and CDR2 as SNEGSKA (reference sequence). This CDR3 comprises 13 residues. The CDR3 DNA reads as TGCAGTGTGGGGGGTCCCGGCACAGATACGCAGTATTTT. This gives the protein CSVGGPGTDTQYF.